This T cell receptor beta chain stems from a study of T cell repertoires in cytomegalovirus infection. V was trimmed by 6 bases and J by 2 bases, leaving 16 bases between them. CDR1 and CDR2 from the germline V gene are SGHVS and FNYEAQ. The CDR3 covers 15 residues. Points from the study as a whole: Accumulated public TCR beta family frequency recognized individuals carrying CMV together with the relevant HLA. Across the ex vivo response, the dominant clonotypes were HLA-C-restricted CMV-specific TCR beta clonotypes.

TCRdb re-called the reads through MiXCR, storing one row per CDR3 protein. The data show approximately 730,000 distinct CDR3 sequences, almost 30% seen once. This clonotype has ten or more counts. Its cognate antigen is unknown. The specimen comprised cultured CD8+ T cells from PBMCs, sampled from culture after CMV antigen stimulation. V usage is TRBV7-6 and J usage is TRBJ2-5, with a tentative D call TRBD2 (6 bases). The clonotype was recovered from a human donor in good health (CMV status not recorded). Some clones in this sample may be carry-over from other donors' samples. The CDR3 reads CASRRIGGLQETQYF. For the CDR3, the DNA is TGTGCCAGCAGACGTATCGGGGGACTTCAAGAGACCCAGTACTTC.